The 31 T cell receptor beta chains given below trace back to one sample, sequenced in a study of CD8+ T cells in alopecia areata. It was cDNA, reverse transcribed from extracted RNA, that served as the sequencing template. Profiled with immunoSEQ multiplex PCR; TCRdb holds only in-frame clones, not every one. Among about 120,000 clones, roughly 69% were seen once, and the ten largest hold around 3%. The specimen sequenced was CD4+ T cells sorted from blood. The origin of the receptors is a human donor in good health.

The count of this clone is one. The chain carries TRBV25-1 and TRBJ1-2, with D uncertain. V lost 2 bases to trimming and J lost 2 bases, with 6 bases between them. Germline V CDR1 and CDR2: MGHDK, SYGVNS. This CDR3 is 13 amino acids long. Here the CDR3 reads CASSEMGNYGYTF. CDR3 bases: TGTGCCAGCAGTGAAATGGGGAACTATGGCTACACCTTC.

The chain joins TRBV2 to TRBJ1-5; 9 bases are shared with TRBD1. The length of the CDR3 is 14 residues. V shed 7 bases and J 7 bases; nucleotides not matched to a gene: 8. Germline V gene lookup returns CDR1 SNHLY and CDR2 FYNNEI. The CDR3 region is CASKPGTGNQPQHF. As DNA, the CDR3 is TGTGCCAGCAAACCCGGGACAGGGAACCAGCCCCAGCATTTT.

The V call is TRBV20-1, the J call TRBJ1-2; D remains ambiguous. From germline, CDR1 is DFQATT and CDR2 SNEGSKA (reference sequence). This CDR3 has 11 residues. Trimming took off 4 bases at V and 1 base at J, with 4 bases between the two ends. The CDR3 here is CSAKVNYGYTF. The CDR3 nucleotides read TGCAGTGCTAAAGTTAACTATGGCTACACCTTC.

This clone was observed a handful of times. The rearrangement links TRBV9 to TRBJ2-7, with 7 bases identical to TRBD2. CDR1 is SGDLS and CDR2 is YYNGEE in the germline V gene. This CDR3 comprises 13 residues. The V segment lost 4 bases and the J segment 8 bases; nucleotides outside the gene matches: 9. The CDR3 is CASSSSREGKQYF. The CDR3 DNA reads TGTGCCAGCAGCTCAAGCAGGGAGGGCAAGCAGTACTTC. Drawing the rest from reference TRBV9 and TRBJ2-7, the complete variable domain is DSGVTQTPKHLITATGQRVTLRCSPRSGDLSVYWYQQSLDQGLQFLIQYYNGEERAKGNILERFSAQQFPDLHSELNLSSLELGDSALYFCASSSSREGKQYFGPGTRLTVT.

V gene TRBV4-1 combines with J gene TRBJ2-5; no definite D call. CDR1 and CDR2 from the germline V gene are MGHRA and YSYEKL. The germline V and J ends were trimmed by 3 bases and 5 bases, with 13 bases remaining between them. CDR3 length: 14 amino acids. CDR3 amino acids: CASSQPASRETQYF. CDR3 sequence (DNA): TGCGCCAGCAGCCAGCCAGCGTCTCGGGAGACCCAGTACTTC.

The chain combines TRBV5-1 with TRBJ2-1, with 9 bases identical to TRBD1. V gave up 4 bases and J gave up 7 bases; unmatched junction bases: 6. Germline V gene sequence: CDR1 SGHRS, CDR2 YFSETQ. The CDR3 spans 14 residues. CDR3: CASSLQGAPNEQFF. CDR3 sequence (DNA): TGCGCCAGCAGCCTACAGGGGGCTCCGAATGAGCAGTTCTTC.

CDR3 nucleotide sequence: TGTGCCAGCAGTGCGTGGCGAGGCACTGAAGCTTTCTTT. Translating gives CASSAWRGTEAFF. The chain joins TRBV6-4 to TRBJ1-1; no reliable D call. V was cut by 4 bases and J by 4 bases, with 10 bases left in between. Germline CDR1 MRHNA, CDR2 SNTAGT. The CDR3 consists of 13 residues.

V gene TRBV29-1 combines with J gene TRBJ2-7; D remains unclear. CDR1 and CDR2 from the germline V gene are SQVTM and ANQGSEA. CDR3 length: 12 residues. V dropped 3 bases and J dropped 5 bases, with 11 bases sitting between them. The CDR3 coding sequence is TGCAGCGTTGATCGTGGGTCCGACGAGCAGTACTTC. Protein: CSVDRGSDEQYF.

The CDR3 bases are TGTGCCAGCAGCCCCAGACTAGCACCCAGTCTCGGGGCCAACGTCCTGACTTTC. Protein sequence: CASSPRLAPSLGANVLTF. The chain couples TRBV5-6 to TRBJ2-6, with 7 bases that match TRBD2. The CDR3 sequence is 18 residues long. Germline V CDR1 and CDR2: SGHDT, YYEEEE. V was clipped by 4 bases and J by 4 bases; unmatched bases: 14.

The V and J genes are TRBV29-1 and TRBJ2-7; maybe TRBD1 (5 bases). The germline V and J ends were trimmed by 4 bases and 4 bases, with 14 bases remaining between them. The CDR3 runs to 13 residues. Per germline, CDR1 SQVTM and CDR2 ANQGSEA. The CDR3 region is CSVGGFDGYEQYF. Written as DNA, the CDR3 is TGCAGCGTTGGGGGCTTCGATGGGTACGAGCAGTACTTC.

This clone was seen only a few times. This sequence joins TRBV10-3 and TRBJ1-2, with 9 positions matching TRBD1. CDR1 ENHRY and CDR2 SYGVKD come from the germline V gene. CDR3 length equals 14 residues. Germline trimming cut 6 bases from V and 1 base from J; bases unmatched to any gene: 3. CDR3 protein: CAIRGTGSNYGYTF. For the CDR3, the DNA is TGTGCCATCAGGGGGACAGGGAGTAACTATGGCTACACCTTC.

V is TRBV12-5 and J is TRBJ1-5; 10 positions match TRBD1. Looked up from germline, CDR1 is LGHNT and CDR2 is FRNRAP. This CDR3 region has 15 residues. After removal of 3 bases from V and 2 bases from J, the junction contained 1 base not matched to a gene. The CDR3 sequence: CASGFGTGGNQPQHF. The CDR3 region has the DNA TGTGCTAGTGGTTTCGGGACAGGGGGCAATCAGCCCCAGCATTTT. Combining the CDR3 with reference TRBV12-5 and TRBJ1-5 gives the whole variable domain DARVTQTPRHKVTEMGQEVTMRCQPILGHNTVFWYRQTMMQGLELLAYFRNRAPLDDSGMPKDRFSAEMPDATLATLKIQPSEPRDSAVYFCASGFGTGGNQPQHFGDGTRLSIL.

The DNA for the CDR3 is TGTGCCAGCAGCTCACTTGGGACCCAGTACTTC. Translated, it gives CASSSLGTQYF. The chain is built from TRBV7-9 and TRBJ2-5, with D unresolved. Trimming shortened V by 4 bases and J by 7 bases, and 7 bases separated the two germline ends. Germline lookup yields CDR1 SEHNR and CDR2 FQNEAQ (reference sequence). This CDR3 contains 11 residues.

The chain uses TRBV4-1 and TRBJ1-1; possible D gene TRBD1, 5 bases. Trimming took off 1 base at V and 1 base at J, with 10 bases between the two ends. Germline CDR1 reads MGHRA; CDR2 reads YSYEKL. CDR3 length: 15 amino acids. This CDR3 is CASSQVPGPNTEAFF. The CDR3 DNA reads TGCGCCAGCAGCCAAGTCCCGGGACCGAACACTGAAGCTTTCTTT.

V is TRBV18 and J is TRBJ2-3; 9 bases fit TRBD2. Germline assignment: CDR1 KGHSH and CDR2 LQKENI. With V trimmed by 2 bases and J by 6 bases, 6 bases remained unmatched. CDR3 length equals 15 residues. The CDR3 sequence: CASSPTRGGQDTQYF. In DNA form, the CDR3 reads TGTGCCAGCTCACCAACGCGGGGGGGTCAGGATACGCAGTATTTT.

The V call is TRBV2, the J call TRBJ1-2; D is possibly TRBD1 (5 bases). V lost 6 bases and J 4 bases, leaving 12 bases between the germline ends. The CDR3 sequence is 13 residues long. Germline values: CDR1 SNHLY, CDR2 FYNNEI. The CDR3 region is CASRAGPSYGYTF. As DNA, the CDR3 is TGTGCCAGCAGAGCGGGGCCAAGCTATGGCTACACCTTC.

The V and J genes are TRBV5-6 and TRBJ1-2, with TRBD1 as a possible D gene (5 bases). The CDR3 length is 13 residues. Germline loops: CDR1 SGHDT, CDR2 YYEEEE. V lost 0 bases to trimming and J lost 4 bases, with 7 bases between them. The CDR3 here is CASSLGQTYGYTF. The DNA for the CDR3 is TGTGCCAGCAGCTTGGGACAGACCTATGGCTACACCTTC.

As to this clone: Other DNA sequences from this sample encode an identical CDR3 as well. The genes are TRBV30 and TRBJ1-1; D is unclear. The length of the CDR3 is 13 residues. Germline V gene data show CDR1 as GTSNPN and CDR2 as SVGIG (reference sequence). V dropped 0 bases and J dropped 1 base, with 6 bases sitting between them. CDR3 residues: CAWSVTANTEAFF. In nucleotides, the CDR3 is TGTGCCTGGAGTGTGACGGCGAACACTGAAGCTTTCTTT.

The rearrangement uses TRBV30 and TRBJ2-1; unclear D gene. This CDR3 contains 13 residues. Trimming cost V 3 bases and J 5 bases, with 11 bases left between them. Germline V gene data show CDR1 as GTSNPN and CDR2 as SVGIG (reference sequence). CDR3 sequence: CAWRSSLDNEQFF. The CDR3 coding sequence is TGTGCCTGGAGGTCTAGTCTTGACAATGAGCAGTTCTTC.

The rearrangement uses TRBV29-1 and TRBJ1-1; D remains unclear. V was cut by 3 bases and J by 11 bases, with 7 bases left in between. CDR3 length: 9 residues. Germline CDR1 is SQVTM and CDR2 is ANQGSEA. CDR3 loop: CSVDSAAFF. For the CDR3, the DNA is TGCAGCGTTGACAGTGCGGCTTTCTTT.

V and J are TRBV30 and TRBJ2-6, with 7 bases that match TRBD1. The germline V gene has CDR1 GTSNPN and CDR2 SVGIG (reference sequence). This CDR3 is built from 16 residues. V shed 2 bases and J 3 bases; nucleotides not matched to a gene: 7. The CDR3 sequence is CAWSWGQRGGANVLTF. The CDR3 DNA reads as TGTGCCTGGAGTTGGGGACAGAGAGGTGGGGCCAACGTCCTGACTTTC.

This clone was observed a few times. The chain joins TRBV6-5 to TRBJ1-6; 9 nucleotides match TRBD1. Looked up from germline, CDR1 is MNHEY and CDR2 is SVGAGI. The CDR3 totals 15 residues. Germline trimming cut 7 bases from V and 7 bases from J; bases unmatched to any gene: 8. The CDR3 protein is CASTQMGQGNSPLHF. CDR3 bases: TGTGCCAGCACCCAGATGGGACAGGGAAATTCACCCCTCCACTTT.

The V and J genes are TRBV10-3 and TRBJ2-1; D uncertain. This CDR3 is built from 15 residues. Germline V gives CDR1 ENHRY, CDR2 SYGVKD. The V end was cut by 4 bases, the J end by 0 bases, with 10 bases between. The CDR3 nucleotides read TGTGCCATCAGTGTTGCGAGCGCCTCCTACAATGAGCAGTTCTTC. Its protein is CAISVASASYNEQFF.

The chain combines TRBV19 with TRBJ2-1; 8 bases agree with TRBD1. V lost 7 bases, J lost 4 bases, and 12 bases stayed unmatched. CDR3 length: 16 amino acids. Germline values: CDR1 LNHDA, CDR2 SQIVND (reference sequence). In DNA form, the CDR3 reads TGTGCCAGTAATCAATTCGACAGGGGCCTATACAATGAGCAGTTCTTC. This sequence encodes CASNQFDRGLYNEQFF.

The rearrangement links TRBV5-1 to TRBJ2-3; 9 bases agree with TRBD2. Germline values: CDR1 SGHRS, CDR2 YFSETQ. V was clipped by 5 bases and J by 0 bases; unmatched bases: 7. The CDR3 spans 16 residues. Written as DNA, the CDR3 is TGCGCCAGCAGTACGACTAGCGGCGCTAGCACAGATACGCAGTATTTT. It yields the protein CASSTTSGASTDTQYF.

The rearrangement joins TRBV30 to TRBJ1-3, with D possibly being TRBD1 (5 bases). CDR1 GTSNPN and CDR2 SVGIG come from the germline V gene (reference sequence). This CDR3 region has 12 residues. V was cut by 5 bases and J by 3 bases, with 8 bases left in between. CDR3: CAWGGYGNTIYF. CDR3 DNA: TGTGCCTGGGGGGGTTATGGAAACACCATATATTTT. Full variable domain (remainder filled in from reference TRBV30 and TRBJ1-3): SQTIHQWPATLVQPVGSPLSLECTVEGTSNPNLYWYRQAAGRGLQLLFYSVGIGQISSEVPQNLSASRPQDRQFILSSKKLLLSDSGFYLCAWGGYGNTIYFGEGSWLTVV.

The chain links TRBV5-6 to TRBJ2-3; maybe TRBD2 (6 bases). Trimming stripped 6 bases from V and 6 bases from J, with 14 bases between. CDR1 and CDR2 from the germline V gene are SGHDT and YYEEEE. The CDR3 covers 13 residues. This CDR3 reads CASTGTLGDTQYF. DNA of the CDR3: TGTGCCAGCACCGGGACTTTGGGGGATACGCAGTATTTT.

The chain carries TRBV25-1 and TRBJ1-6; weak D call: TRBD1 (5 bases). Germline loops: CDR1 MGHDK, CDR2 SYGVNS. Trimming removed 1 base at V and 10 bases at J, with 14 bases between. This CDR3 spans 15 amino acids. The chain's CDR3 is CASSEWGGRGSPLHF. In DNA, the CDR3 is TGTGCCAGCAGTGAATGGGGGGGACGAGGCTCACCCCTCCACTTT.

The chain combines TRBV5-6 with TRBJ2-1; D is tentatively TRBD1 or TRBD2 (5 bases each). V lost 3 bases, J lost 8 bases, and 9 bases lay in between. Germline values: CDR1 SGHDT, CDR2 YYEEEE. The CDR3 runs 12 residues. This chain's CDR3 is CASSYGTDEQFF. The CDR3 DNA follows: TGTGCCAGCAGCTATGGGACGGATGAGCAGTTCTTC.

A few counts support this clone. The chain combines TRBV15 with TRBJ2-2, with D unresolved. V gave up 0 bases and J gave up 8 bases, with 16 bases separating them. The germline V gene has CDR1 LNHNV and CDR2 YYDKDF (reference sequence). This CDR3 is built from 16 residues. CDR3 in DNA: TGTGCCACCAGCAGAGATGCGGCGGACCTTACGGGGGAGCTGTTTTTT. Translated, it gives CATSRDAADLTGELFF. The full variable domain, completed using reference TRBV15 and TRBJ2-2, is DAMVIQNPRYQVTQFGKPVTLSCSQTLNHNVMYWYQQKSSQAPKLLFHYYDKDFNNEADTPDNFQSRRPNTSFCFLDIRSPGLGDTAMYLCATSRDAADLTGELFFGEGSRLTVL.

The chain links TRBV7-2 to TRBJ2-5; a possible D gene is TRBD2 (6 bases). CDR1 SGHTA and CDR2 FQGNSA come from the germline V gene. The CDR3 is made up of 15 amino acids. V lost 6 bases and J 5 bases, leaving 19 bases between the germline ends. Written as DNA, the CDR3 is TGTGCCAGCAGTTTGGGGGGAAGGGGCGAGGAGACCCAGTACTTC. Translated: CASSLGGRGEETQYF.